Listed here are 9 T cell receptor beta chains from one sample, sequenced in a study of shared T cell receptors in the human thymus. This table comes from immunoSEQ multiplex PCR, and its TCRdb copy is limited to in-frame clones, with some not included. The repertoire consists of about 610,000 clones, with 88% occurring once and the leading ten covering 0.01%. These data were also filed under a second study, of human thymus T cells.

The material sequenced was thymocytes. The receptor set was obtained from a boy under three years old with a congenital heart defect.

The chain links TRBV19 to TRBJ1-1; no clear D gene. V lost 5 bases and J lost 9, with 28 bases in between. The germline V gene encodes CDR1 LNHDA and CDR2 SQIVND (reference sequence). The CDR3 covers 17 residues. In nucleotides, the CDR3 is TGTGCCAGTAGTTTACCCTCACCCTACCACGGGAATGCGAAAGCTTTCTTT. Its protein is CASSLPSPYHGNAKAFF.

This sequence joins TRBV30 and TRBJ2-3; 12 bases fit TRBD2. The CDR3 spans 13 residues. Germline CDR1 and CDR2: GTSNPN and SVGIG (reference sequence). V lost 3 bases, J lost 8 bases, and 3 bases stayed unmatched. The CDR3: CAWRLAGGATQYF. The CDR3 DNA is TGTGCCTGGAGGCTAGCGGGAGGGGCTACGCAGTATTTT. Using reference TRBV30 and TRBJ2-3 for the parts outside the CDR3, the full variable domain is SQTIHQWPATLVQPVGSPLSLECTVEGTSNPNLYWYRQAAGRGLQLLFYSVGIGQISSEVPQNLSASRPQDRQFILSSKKLLLSDSGFYLCAWRLAGGATQYFGPGTRLTVL.

The genes are TRBV6-5 and TRBJ2-7, with D perhaps TRBD1 (6 bases). This CDR3 comprises 13 residues. The V gene's germline CDR1 is MNHEY and CDR2 SVGAGI. The V gene lost 7 bases and the J gene lost 0 bases, with 10 bases spanning the gap. In nucleotides, the CDR3 is TGTGCCAGCAACCCGACAGGCTCCTACGAGCAGTACTTC. It translates to CASNPTGSYEQYF.

This chain links TRBV9 with TRBJ2-4; 9 nucleotides match TRBD2. Germline CDR1 is SGDLS and CDR2 is YYNGEE. The V gene end was trimmed by 0 bases and the J gene end by 4 bases; junction bases not matched to a gene: 5. The CDR3 has 16 residues. CDR3: CASSVVGGRVKNIQYF. CDR3 DNA sequence: TGTGCCAGCAGCGTAGTTGGCGGGAGGGTGAAAAACATTCAGTACTTC. The variable domain in full, completed from reference TRBV9 and TRBJ2-4, reads DSGVTQTPKHLITATGQRVTLRCSPRSGDLSVYWYQQSLDQGLQFLIQYYNGEERAKGNILERFSAQQFPDLHSELNLSSLELGDSALYFCASSVVGGRVKNIQYFGAGTRLSVL.

The chain links TRBV6-5 to TRBJ2-1; 11 bases align to TRBD2. Germline values: CDR1 MNHEY, CDR2 SVGAGI. CDR3 length: 16 residues. The V segment lost 0 bases and the J segment 5 bases; nucleotides outside the gene matches: 3. In nucleotides, the CDR3 is TGTGCCAGCAGTTACTCACTAGCGGGAGATCACAATGAGCAGTTCTTC. Its protein product is CASSYSLAGDHNEQFF.

The chain joins TRBV5-1 to TRBJ2-1; 9 bases align to TRBD1. Trimming at V came to 4 bases and at J to 5 bases, leaving 10 bases not matched to a gene. The CDR3 is 16 residues long. CDR1 is SGHRS, CDR2 YFSETQ, per germline. The CDR3 sequence: CASSGPGQGADNEQFF. CDR3 bases: TGCGCCAGCAGCGGGCCGGGACAGGGCGCGGACAATGAGCAGTTCTTC.

V gene TRBV6-1 combines with J gene TRBJ2-4; 11 nucleotides agree with TRBD1. With 2 bases clipped from V and 3 bases from J, the junction kept 6 bases outside the gene matches. The CDR3 runs to 17 residues. The germline CDR1 and CDR2 sequences are MNHNS and SASEGT. The CDR3 DNA follows: TGTGCCAGCAGTGAACCGGGACAGGGGGGCGTCAAAAACATTCAGTACTTC. Protein product: CASSEPGQGGVKNIQYF.

V gene TRBV6-5 combines with J gene TRBJ2-2; no clear D. V lost 4 bases and J 6 bases, leaving 9 bases between the germline ends. The CDR3 has 13 amino acids. CDR1 is MNHEY and CDR2 is SVGAGI in the germline V gene. CDR3 protein: CASSSSGSGELFF. As DNA, the CDR3 is TGTGCCAGCAGTTCGTCAGGATCCGGGGAGCTGTTTTTT.

J is TRBJ1-2 and V is TRBV5-6; D might be TRBD1 (6 bases). CDR1 is SGHDT, CDR2 YYEEEE, per germline. V was pared by 5 bases and J by 4 bases, with 9 bases between. CDR3 length: 12 residues. The CDR3 here is CASRGGGYGYTF. The CDR3 coding sequence is TGTGCCAGCAGAGGGGGGGGCTATGGCTACACCTTC.